This TCR beta chain is from a study of T cells in localized non-small cell lung cancer. The assay was immunoSEQ multiplex PCR, and TCRdb's table has in-frame clones only and misses some. The table lists about 15,000 clones, 90% of them singletons, with 1.2% in the top ten. The V end was cut by 1 base, the J end by 8 bases, with 17 bases between. Looked up from germline, CDR1 is LGHNA and CDR2 is YSLEER. The CDR3 spans 16 residues. The receptor was isolated from a woman aged 40-75 years with stage III lung adenocarcinoma. V usage is TRBV4-3 and J usage is TRBJ1-4, with unresolved D. The specimen was peripheral blood mononuclear cells, collected before any cancer treatment. The CDR3 sequence is CASSQGWESVEEKLFF. CDR3 bases: TGCGCCAGCAGCCAAGGATGGGAGTCGGTCGAGGAAAAACTGTTTTTT.